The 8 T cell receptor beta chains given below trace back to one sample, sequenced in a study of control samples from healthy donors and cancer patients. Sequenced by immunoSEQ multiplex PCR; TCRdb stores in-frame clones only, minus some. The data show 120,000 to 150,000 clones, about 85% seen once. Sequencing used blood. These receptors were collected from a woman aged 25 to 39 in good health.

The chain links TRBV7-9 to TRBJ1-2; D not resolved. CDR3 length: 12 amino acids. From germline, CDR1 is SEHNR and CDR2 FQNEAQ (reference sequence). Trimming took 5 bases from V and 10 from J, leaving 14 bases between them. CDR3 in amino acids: CASSASPFHYTF. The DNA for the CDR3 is TGTGCCAGCAGCGCTTCCCCTTTCCACTACACCTTC.

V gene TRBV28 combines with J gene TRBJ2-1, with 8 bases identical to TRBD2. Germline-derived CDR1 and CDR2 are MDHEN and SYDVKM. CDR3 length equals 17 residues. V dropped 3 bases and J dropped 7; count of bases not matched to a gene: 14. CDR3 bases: TGTGCCAGCAGTTTCCCCCTGATTAGCGGGAAGCTGAATGAGCAGTTCTTC. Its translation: CASSFPLISGKLNEQFF.

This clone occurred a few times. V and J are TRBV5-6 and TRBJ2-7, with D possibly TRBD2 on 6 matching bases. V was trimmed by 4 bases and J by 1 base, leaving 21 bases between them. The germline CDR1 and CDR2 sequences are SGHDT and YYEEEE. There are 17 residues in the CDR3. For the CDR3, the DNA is TGTGCCAGCAGCCTATTCTCCGGGGGTGGAAAATCCTACGAGCAGTACTTC. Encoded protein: CASSLFSGGGKSYEQYF. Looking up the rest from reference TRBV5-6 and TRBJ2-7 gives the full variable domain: DAGVTQSPTHLIKTRGQQVTLRCSPKSGHDTVSWYQQALGQGPQFIFQYYEEEERQRGNFPDRFSGHQFPNYSSELNVNALLLGDSALYLCASSLFSGGGKSYEQYFGPGTRLTVT.

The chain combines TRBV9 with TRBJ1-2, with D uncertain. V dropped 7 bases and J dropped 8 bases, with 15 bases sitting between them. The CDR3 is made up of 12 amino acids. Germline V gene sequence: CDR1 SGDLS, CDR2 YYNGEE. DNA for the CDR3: TGTGCCAGCGTGAAAGACCAGAGAGGCTACACCTTC. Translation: CASVKDQRGYTF. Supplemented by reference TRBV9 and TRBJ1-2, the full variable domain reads DSGVTQTPKHLITATGQRVTLRCSPRSGDLSVYWYQQSLDQGLQFLIQYYNGEERAKGNILERFSAQQFPDLHSELNLSSLELGDSALYFCASVKDQRGYTFGSGTRLTVV.

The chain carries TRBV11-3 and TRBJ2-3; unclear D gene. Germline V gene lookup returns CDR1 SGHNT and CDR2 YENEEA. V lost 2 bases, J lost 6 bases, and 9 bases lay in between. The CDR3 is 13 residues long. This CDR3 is CASSLYPLDTQYF. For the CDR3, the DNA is TGTGCCAGCAGCTTATACCCTTTGGATACGCAGTATTTT.

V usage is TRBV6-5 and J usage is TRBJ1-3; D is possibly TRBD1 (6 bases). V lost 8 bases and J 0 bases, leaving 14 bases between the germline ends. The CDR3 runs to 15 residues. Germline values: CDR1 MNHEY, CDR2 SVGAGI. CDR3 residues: CASRTEMYSGNTIYF. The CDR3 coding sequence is TGTGCCAGCCGGACAGAAATGTACTCTGGAAACACCATATATTTT.

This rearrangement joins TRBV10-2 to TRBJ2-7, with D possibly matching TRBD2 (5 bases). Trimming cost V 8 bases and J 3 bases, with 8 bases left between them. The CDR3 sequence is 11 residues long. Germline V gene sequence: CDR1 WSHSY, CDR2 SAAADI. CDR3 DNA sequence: TGCGCCAGCTCGGAGGACTACGAGCAGTACTTC. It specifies CASSEDYEQYF.

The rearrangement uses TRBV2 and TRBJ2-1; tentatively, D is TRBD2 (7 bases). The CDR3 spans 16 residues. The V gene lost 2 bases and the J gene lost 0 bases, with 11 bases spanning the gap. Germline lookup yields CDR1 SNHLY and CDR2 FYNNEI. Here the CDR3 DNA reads TGTGCCAGCAGTGAAAGAGGGGGGGGCTCCTACAATGAGCAGTTCTTC. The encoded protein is CASSERGGGSYNEQFF.